This TCR beta chain was found in a study of blood T cell repertoires in COVID-19. For the study at large: Sites across the United States, Italy and Spain contributed samples from acute and convalescent COVID-19. PBMCs, B-cell-depleted T cells, or T cells were the source of the cDNA or gDNA that made up the material.

This clone came up a few times. Sequencing was performed with immunoSEQ multiplex PCR; in TCRdb, only in-frame clones are kept and a portion is missing. Here the sample spans roughly 220,000 clones, 80% to 90% being singletons. CDR1 is GTSNPN and CDR2 is SVGIG in the germline V gene (reference sequence). This CDR3 spans 15 amino acids. J lost 2 bases, V lost 3 bases, and 3 bases had no gene match. The sequenced sample consisted of peripheral blood. This chain connects TRBV30 to TRBJ2-6, with 8 bases lining up with TRBD2. This receptor was taken from a man aged 50 to 59 who had recovered from COVID-19. CDR3: CAWRRGGTGANVLTF. CDR3 DNA: TGTGCCTGGAGGCGCGGGGGGACTGGGGCCAACGTCCTGACTTTC.